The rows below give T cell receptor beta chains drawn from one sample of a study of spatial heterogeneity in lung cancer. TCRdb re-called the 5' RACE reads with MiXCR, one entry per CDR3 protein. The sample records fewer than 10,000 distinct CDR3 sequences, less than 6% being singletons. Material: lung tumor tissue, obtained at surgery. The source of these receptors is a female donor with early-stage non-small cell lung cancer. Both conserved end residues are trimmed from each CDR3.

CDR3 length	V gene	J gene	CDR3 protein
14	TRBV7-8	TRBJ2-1	ASSFTSGLSANEQF
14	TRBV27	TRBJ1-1	ASSLRTELWDTEAF
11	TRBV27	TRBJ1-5	ASSLQSNQPQH
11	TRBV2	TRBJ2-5	ANHRDTQETQY
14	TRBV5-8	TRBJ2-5	ASSLGGTGFSETQY
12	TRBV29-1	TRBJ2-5	SVINRGPGETQY
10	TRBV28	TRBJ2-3	ASWLREDTQY
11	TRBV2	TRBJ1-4	ASSGDGNEKLF
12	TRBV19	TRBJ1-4	APMWRSFNEKLF
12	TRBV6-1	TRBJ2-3	ASIISGSSDTQY
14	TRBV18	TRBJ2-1	ASSPPSAGRNNEQF
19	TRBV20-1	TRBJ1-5	SARERNKDRGPAYSNQPQH
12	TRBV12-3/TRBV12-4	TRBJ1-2	ASSRQGSSYGYT
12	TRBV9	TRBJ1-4	ERSVESDNEKMF
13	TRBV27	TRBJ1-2	ASSFSAGRGYGYT
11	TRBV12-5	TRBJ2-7	ASGLGTDYEQY
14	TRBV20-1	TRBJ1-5	SAREGVGGSNQPQH
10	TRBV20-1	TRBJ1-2	SAPDPGSGYN
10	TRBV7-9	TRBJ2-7	ASSGRAVEQY
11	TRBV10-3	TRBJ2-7	ASQTGNGGEQY
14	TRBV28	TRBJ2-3	ASSASLAGGGDTQY
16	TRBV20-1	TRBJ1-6	SAKTGVDPSSYNSPLH
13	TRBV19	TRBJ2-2	ASRGTGFNTGELF
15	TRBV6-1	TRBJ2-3	ASSEGTGSGSTDTQY
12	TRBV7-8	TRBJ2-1	ASSKRTTPNEQF
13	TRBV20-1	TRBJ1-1	SAPYGGRGNTEAF
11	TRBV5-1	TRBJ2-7	ASSPNLAGDAY
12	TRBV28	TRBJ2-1	ASSPYGPYNEQF
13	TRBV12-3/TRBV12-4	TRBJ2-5	ASGGTSGGQETQY
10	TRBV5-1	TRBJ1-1	ASSSGETEAF
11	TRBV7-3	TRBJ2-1	ASSVMVNNEQF
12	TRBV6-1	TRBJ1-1	ALRKRVGNTEAF
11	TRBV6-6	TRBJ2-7	ASSLGLAGEQY
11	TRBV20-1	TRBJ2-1	SARTSGSVEQF
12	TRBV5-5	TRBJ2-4	ASSLEDRGNIQY
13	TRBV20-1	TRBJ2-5	SARDSASTKETQY
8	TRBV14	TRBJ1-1	ASSQDRAF
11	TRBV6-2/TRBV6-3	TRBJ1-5	ASKTDGTQPQH
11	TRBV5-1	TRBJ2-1	ASSLDYNNEQF